The sample holds a few counts of the clone carrying this TCR beta chain. These data are taken from a study of human T cells and chemical hapten exposure. For the study at large: DPC at 2% was the sensitizing agent, placed on around 2 cm by around 2 cm of upper inner arm skin.

The CDR3 spans 16 residues. Germline V gives CDR1 KGHSH, CDR2 LQKENI. The ends lost 6 bases at V and 2 bases at J; junction bases unmatched: 10. Time point meaning: patch test 1, 2 weeks after DPC sensitization. The treatment here: therapeutic diphenylcyclopropenone sensitization with weekly scalp DPC. As the library was built, unique molecular identifiers were attached to individual cDNA molecules. TCRdb re-called the RACE reads through MiXCR, storing one row per CDR3 protein. The profile shows around 74,000 distinct CDR3 sequences, 32% of them singletons. The clonotype comes from a man aged 35 to 55 with alopecia areata. Some clones in this sample may be carry-over from other donors' samples. The specimen was whole blood, collected in connection with sensitization to the hapten diphenylcyclopropenone (DPC). V is TRBV18 and J is TRBJ2-7, with 10 positions matching TRBD1. Written as DNA, the CDR3 is TGTGCCAGCTCCCCATACCGGGACAGGGGAACCTACGAGCAGTACTTC. It translates to CASSPYRDRGTYEQYF. Full variable domain (missing parts from reference TRBV18 and TRBJ2-7): NAGVMQNPRHLVRRRGQEARLRCSPMKGHSHVYWYRQLPEEGLKFMVYLQKENIIDESGMPKERFSAEFPKEGPSILRIQQVVRGDSAAYFCASSPYRDRGTYEQYFGPGTRLTVT.